Below, one T cell receptor (beta chain) is given with its context. The antigen remains unidentified. cDNA libraries for TRB were generated by 5' RACE incorporating UMI labels. After re-calling the 5' RACE reads, TCRdb lists one entry per CDR3 protein, DNA absent. Seen in this sample are about 98,000 distinct CDR3 sequences; the ten most common clones hold 0.85% to 1.4%. This sample was included in a study of CXCR3-negative and CXCR3-positive naive CD8 T cells. CDR1 is SEHNR and CDR2 is FQNEAQ in the germline V gene (reference sequence). The CDR3 consists of 16 residues. Study outcomes and limitations: TRB CDR3s of CXCR3-positive naive cells were more hydrophobic than those of CXCR3-negative naive cells.

The chain is built from TRBV7-9 and TRBJ2-5; TCRdb's D call of TRBD1 is untestable without DNA. This receptor was obtained from a human donor in good health. Some clones in this sample may be carry-over from other donors' samples. The sample consisted of naive CXCR3+ CD8+ T cells from blood. As to subset: CD45RO-CCR7+CD27+CD95- naive CD8+ T cells expressing CXCR3 (TNR3+). Here the CDR3 reads CASSLLSGQPQETQYF.